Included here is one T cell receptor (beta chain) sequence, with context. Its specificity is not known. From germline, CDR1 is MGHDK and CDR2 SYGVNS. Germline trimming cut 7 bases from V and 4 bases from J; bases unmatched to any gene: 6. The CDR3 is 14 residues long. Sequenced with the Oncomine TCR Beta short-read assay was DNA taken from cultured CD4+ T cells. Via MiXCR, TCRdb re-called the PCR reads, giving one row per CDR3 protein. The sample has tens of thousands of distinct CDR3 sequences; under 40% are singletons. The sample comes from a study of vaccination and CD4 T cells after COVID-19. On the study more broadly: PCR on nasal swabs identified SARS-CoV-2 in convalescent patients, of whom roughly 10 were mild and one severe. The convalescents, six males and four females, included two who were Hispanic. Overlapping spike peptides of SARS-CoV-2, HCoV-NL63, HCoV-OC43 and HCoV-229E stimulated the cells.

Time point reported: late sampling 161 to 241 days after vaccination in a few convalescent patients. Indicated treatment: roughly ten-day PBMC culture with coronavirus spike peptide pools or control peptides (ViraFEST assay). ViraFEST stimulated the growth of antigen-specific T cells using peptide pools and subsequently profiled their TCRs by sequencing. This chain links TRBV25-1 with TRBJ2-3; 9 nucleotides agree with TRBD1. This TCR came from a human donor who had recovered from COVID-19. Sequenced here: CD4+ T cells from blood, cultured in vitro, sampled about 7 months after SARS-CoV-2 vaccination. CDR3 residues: CASTSGTGSDTQYF. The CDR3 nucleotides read TGTGCCAGCACCTCCGGGACAGGGTCAGATACGCAGTATTTT.